The rows below give T cell receptor beta chains drawn from one sample of a study of blood T cell repertoires in COVID-19. Clones were sequenced by immunoSEQ multiplex PCR, and TCRdb holds only the in-frame ones, with some missing. Of around 270,000 clones in the sample, 70% to 90% are singletons; the top ten hold approximately 2%. The sequenced material came from peripheral blood. The origin of the receptors is a man younger than 45 with active or convalescent COVID-19. Each CDR3 is given with its conserved first and last residue. D genes are given only for firm matches. For some rows the clone size is stated as once, few or many, or as a class when expanded; others skip it.

V gene	J gene	clone size	D gene	CDR3 length	CDR3 protein	CDR3 DNA
TRBV15	TRBJ1-5	-	-	15	CATSREGRRDQPQHF	TGTGCCACCAGCAGAGAGGGCAGAAGAGATCAGCCCCAGCATTTT
TRBV4-1	TRBJ2-3	-	TRBD2	19	CASSQDSRFRGGSIDTQYF	TGCGCCAGCAGCCAAGATTCCCGCTTCCGGGGGGGCTCGATAGATACGCAGTATTTT
TRBV18	TRBJ2-3	-	TRBD1	15	CASSPTGTVADTQYF	TGTGCCAGCTCACCTACCGGGACAGTTGCAGATACGCAGTATTTT
TRBV18	TRBJ1-4	-	TRBD1	13	CASSLGQGEKLFF	TGTGCCAGCTCACTGGGACAGGGTGAAAAACTGTTTTTT
TRBV3-1/TRBV3-2	TRBJ1-6	-	-	17	CASSQDPRVILNSPLHF	TGTGCCAGCAGCCAAGATCCTCGGGTCATTTTGAATTCACCCCTCCACTTT
TRBV16	TRBJ1-1	-	-	14	CASSQSSVGRGAFF	TGTGCCAGCAGCCAATCGTCCGTAGGCAGAGGCGCTTTCTTT
TRBV9	TRBJ2-3	-	-	17	CASSLQGTAVSTDTQYF	TGTGCCAGCAGCCTCCAGGGGACGGCGGTTAGCACAGATACGCAGTATTTT
TRBV6-2/TRBV6-3	TRBJ2-1	few	-	16	CASSYSLATRYNEQFF	TGTGCCAGCAGTTACTCGTTAGCGACCAGGTACAATGAGCAGTTCTTC
TRBV5-4	TRBJ2-7	-	-	16	CASSSKMDRGIDEQYF	TGTGCCAGCAGCTCGAAGATGGATAGGGGTATCGACGAGCAGTACTTC
TRBV11-2	TRBJ2-3	-	TRBD2	18	CASSSGVIAGGYTDTQYF	TGTGCCAGCAGCTCAGGGGTAATAGCGGGGGGCTACACAGATACGCAGTATTTT
TRBV6-6	TRBJ1-1	-	TRBD1	14	CASSSTGVDTEAFF	TGTGCCAGCAGTTCCACAGGGGTCGACACTGAAGCTTTCTTT
TRBV7-6	TRBJ1-3	once	-	15	CASSLAQGSGNTIYF	TGTGCCAGCAGCTTAGCGCAGGGGTCTGGAAACACCATATATTTT
TRBV6-2/TRBV6-3	TRBJ2-3	-	TRBD2	16	CASSYRGLAAPDTQYF	TGTGCCAGCAGTTACCGGGGACTAGCGGCCCCAGATACGCAGTATTTT
TRBV5-4	TRBJ1-1	once	-	15	CASSFRGGAETEAFF	TGTGCCAGCAGCTTCCGGGGGGGCGCCGAGACTGAAGCTTTCTTT
TRBV5-6	TRBJ1-2	-	TRBD1	12	CASSPTGDGYTF	TGTGCCAGCAGCCCAACAGGGGACGGCTACACCTTC
TRBV19	TRBJ2-1	-	-	17	CASSTAHRFRSYNEQFF	TGTGCCAGTAGTACCGCCCACAGGTTCCGCTCCTACAATGAGCAGTTCTTC
TRBV14	TRBJ1-1	few	-	15	CASSQWRGRNTEAFF	TGTGCCAGCAGCCAATGGAGGGGAAGGAACACTGAAGCTTTCTTT
TRBV12-3/TRBV12-4	TRBJ1-1	-	-	13	CASSLALNTEAFF	TGTGCCAGCAGTTTGGCTTTGAACACTGAAGCTTTCTTT
TRBV7-9	TRBJ1-5	once	TRBD1	15	CASSFSGGSNQPQHF	TGTGCCAGCAGCTTTTCAGGGGGTAGCAATCAGCCCCAGCATTTT
TRBV11-2	TRBJ2-5	-	TRBD2	14	CASTSSGGGKTQYF	TGTGCCAGCACCAGTAGCGGGGGGGGAAAGACCCAGTACTTC
TRBV19	TRBJ1-2	few	TRBD1	12	CASGDRGLGYTF	TGTGCCAGTGGGGACAGGGGGCTCGGCTACACCTTC
TRBV6-7	TRBJ1-1	-	-	15	CASSPFAGTPKGAFF	TGTGCCAGTTCCCCCTTCGCCGGGACACCGAAGGGAGCTTTCTTT
TRBV7-9	TRBJ1-1	-	TRBD1	15	CASSLTGGETAEAFF	TGTGCCAGCAGCCTAACAGGGGGCGAAACGGCTGAAGCTTTCTTT
TRBV18	TRBJ2-7	-	-	15	CASSASGGISYEQYF	TGTGCCAGCTCAGCCTCAGGCGGGATCTCCTACGAGCAGTACTTC
TRBV7-9	TRBJ2-7	-	TRBD1	17	CASPLGTATRSSYEQYF	TGTGCCAGCCCTCTTGGGACAGCGACACGAAGCTCCTACGAGCAGTACTTC
TRBV5-5	TRBJ2-7	-	-	13	CASSPQGNYEQYF	TGTGCCAGCAGCCCCCAGGGAAACTACGAGCAGTACTTC
TRBV6-1	TRBJ1-2	-	TRBD1	16	CASSALRGRANYGYTF	TGTGCCAGCAGTGCACTCAGGGGGCGAGCTAACTATGGCTACACCTTC
TRBV5-1	TRBJ2-1	-	TRBD2	15	CASSLISGANNEQFF	TGCGCCAGCAGCTTGATCAGCGGGGCTAACAATGAGCAGTTCTTC
TRBV19	TRBJ1-5	-	-	15	CASSYPPSGDQPQHF	TGTGCCAGTAGTTACCCTCCCAGCGGGGATCAGCCCCAGCATTTT
TRBV5-8	TRBJ2-7	-	-	14	CASSLSGGPYEQYF	TGTGCCAGCAGCTTGAGTGGGGGCCCCTACGAGCAGTACTTC
TRBV11-2	TRBJ2-5	-	-	14	CASSGETAQETQYF	TGTGCCAGCAGCGGAGAGACAGCTCAAGAGACCCAGTACTTC
TRBV11-2	TRBJ2-7	once	-	14	CASSDWGDDYEQYF	TGTGCCAGCAGCGATTGGGGGGACGACTACGAGCAGTACTTC
TRBV6-5	TRBJ1-5	-	-	14	CASSQGIGNQPQHF	TGTGCCAGCAGCCAGGGAATAGGCAATCAGCCCCAGCATTTT
TRBV19	TRBJ2-1	-	TRBD1	16	CASSIDGTGVQNEQFF	TGTGCCAGTAGTATAGACGGGACAGGGGTACAAAATGAGCAGTTCTTC
TRBV5-6	TRBJ2-7	-	TRBD2	14	CASSLYGLDYEQYF	TGTGCCAGCAGCTTGTACGGACTAGACTACGAGCAGTACTTC
TRBV7-9	TRBJ2-5	-	-	14	CASSPLGGRETQYF	TGTGCCAGCAGCCCGCTCGGAGGACGGGAGACCCAGTACTTC
TRBV6-5	TRBJ1-2	-	TRBD1	13	CASRIGTEAGYTF	TGTGCCAGCAGAATAGGGACAGAGGCTGGCTACACCTTC
TRBV15	TRBJ1-6	-	-	14	CATSIRRGNSPLHF	TGTGCCACCAGCATCCGGCGGGGGAATTCACCCCTCCACTTT
TRBV11-2	TRBJ1-4	-	-	12	CASSFRGEKLFF	TGTGCCAGCAGCTTTAGGGGTGAAAAACTGTTTTTT
TRBV11-3	TRBJ2-7	once	-	14	CASSPEGSRYEQYF	TGTGCCAGCAGCCCCGAGGGATCTCGATACGAGCAGTACTTC
TRBV9	TRBJ1-1	-	TRBD1	14	CASSGNRGNTEAFF	TGTGCCAGCAGCGGGAACAGGGGGAACACTGAAGCTTTCTTT
TRBV19	TRBJ1-5	-	TRBD1	15	CASSLGQGGNQPQHF	TGTGCCAGTAGTCTCGGACAGGGGGGAAATCAGCCCCAGCATTTT
TRBV11-2	TRBJ1-1	-	TRBD1	17	CASSPHIPPNRGTEAFF	TGTGCCAGCAGCCCCCATATTCCCCCGAACAGGGGCACTGAAGCTTTCTTT
TRBV16	TRBJ2-7	-	-	12	CASRFSSYEQYF	TGTGCCAGCAGATTTAGCTCCTACGAGCAGTACTTC
TRBV7-3	TRBJ2-1	once	-	16	CASSLTGGATRGEQFF	TGTGCCAGCAGCTTAACGGGAGGCGCAACCCGAGGAGAGCAGTTCTTC
TRBV27	TRBJ1-2	-	TRBD1	15	CASSWDRGLNYGYTF	TGTGCCAGCAGCTGGGACAGGGGGTTGAACTATGGCTACACCTTC
TRBV6-2/TRBV6-3	TRBJ1-6	-	TRBD1	20	CASSSAFGQVVPKGNSPLHF	TGTGCCAGCAGTTCGGCTTTTGGACAGGTAGTTCCTAAGGGAAATTCACCCCTCCACTTT
TRBV15	TRBJ2-7	-	TRBD1	15	CATSRDKGQTYEQYF	TGTGCCACCAGCAGAGATAAGGGACAGACCTACGAGCAGTACTTC
TRBV5-1	TRBJ2-1	-	-	16	CASSLKAGFVTGEQFF	TGCGCCAGCAGCTTGAAAGCAGGGTTCGTTACAGGGGAGCAGTTCTTC
TRBV9	TRBJ1-4	once	-	15	CASSVNTGGDEKLFF	TGTGCCAGCAGCGTAAATACAGGCGGGGATGAAAAACTGTTTTTT
TRBV20-1	TRBJ1-1	-	-	13	CSASPGIVTEAFF	TGCAGTGCTAGTCCGGGAATTGTCACTGAAGCTTTCTTT
TRBV6-6	TRBJ1-2	few	TRBD1	15	CASSRPGQLKDGYTF	TGTGCCAGCAGTCGACCGGGACAGCTAAAGGATGGCTACACCTTC
TRBV2	TRBJ2-1	-	TRBD1	14	CASSVDRGGNEQFF	TGTGCCAGCAGCGTAGACAGGGGCGGCAATGAGCAGTTCTTC
TRBV13	TRBJ1-6	-	-	13	CASSLGLEGILHF	TGTGCCAGCAGCTTAGGCCTAGAGGGAATACTCCACTTT
TRBV20-1	TRBJ1-1	-	-	11	CSTSRNTEAFF	TGCAGTACTAGCAGGAACACTGAAGCTTTCTTT
TRBV12-3/TRBV12-4	TRBJ2-7	-	-	13	CASSLGQTYEQYF	TGTGCCAGCAGTTTGGGACAAACCTACGAGCAGTACTTC
TRBV6-6	TRBJ1-6	-	TRBD1	14	CASNRDRNNSPLHF	TGTGCCAGCAACCGGGACAGGAATAATTCACCCCTCCACTTT
TRBV18	TRBJ1-5	-	-	14	CASSTGGYGQPQHF	TGTGCCAGCTCAACGGGAGGGTACGGTCAGCCCCAGCATTTT
TRBV7-2	TRBJ2-5	once	TRBD2	14	CASSLTGGGETQYF	TGTGCCAGCAGCCTGACCGGGGGAGGGGAGACCCAGTACTTC